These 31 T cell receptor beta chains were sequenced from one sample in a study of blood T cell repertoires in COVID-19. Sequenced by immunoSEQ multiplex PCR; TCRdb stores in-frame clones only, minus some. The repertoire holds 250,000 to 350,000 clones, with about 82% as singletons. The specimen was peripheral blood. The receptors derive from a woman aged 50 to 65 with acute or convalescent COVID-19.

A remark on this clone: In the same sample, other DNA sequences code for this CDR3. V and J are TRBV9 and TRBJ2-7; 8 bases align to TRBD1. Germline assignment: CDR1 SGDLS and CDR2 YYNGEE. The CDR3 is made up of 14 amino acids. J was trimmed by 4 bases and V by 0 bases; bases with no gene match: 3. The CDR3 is CASSVGTGFYEQYF. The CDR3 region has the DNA TGTGCCAGCAGCGTAGGGACAGGGTTTTACGAGCAGTACTTC.

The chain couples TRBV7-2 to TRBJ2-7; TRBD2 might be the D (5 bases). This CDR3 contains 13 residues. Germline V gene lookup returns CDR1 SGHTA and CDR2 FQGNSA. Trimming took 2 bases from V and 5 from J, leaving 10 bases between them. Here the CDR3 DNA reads TGTGCCAGCAGCTTATCGCCTAGCAACGAGCAGTACTTC. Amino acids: CASSLSPSNEQYF.

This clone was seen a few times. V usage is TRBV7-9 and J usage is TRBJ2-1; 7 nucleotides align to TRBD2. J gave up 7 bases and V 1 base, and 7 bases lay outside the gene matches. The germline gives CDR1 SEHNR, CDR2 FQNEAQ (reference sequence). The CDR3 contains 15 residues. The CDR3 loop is CASSLETSRRNEQFF. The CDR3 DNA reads TGTGCCAGCAGCTTAGAGACTAGCCGTAGAAATGAGCAGTTCTTC.

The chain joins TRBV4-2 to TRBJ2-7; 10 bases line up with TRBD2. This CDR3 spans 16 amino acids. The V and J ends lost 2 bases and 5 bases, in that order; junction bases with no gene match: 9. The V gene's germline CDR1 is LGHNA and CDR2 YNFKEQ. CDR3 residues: CASSQRGAGGPHEQYF. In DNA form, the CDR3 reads TGTGCCAGCAGCCAACGAGGAGCGGGAGGGCCCCACGAGCAGTACTTC.

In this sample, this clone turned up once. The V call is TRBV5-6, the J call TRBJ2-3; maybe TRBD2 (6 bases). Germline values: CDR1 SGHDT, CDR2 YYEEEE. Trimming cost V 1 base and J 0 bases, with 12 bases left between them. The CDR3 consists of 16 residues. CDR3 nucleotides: TGTGCCAGCAGCTTGTACCCCAGCGGGAGCACAGATACGCAGTATTTT. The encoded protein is CASSLYPSGSTDTQYF.

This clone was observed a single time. The CDR3 here is CASSYSGWSDTEAFF. CDR3 sequence (DNA): TGTGCCAGCAGTTACAGCGGTTGGAGCGACACTGAAGCTTTCTTT. The chain carries TRBV6-5 and TRBJ1-1, with D hard to call. CDR1 and CDR2 from the germline V gene are MNHEY and SVGAGI. Trimming cost V 2 bases and J 3 bases, with 13 bases left between them. The CDR3 covers 15 residues.

Here the CDR3 DNA reads TGCGCCACCCCCGGGACTAGCGGGACGCCCGTCACCGGGGAGCTGTTTTTT. Its translation: CATPGTSGTPVTGELFF. V usage is TRBV10-2 and J usage is TRBJ2-2, with TRBD2 matching over 13 bases. The CDR3 sequence is 17 residues long. V lost 10 bases, J lost 4 bases, and 12 bases stayed unmatched. The germline gives CDR1 WSHSY, CDR2 SAAADI.

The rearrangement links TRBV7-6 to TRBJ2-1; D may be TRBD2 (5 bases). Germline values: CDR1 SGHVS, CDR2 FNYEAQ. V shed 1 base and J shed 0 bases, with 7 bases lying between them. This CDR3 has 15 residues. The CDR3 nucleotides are TGTGCCAGCAGCTTAGTAGGGAGCTCCTACAATGAGCAGTTCTTC. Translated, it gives CASSLVGSSYNEQFF.

The CDR3 sequence: CASSPTGAVTGELFF. CDR3 bases: TGTGCCAGCTCACCGACAGGGGCGGTCACCGGGGAGCTGTTTTTT. The chain links TRBV18 to TRBJ2-2; 8 bases agree with TRBD1. CDR3 length: 15 amino acids. The V segment lost 3 bases and the J segment 4 bases; nucleotides outside the gene matches: 4. CDR1 is KGHSH, CDR2 LQKENI, per germline.

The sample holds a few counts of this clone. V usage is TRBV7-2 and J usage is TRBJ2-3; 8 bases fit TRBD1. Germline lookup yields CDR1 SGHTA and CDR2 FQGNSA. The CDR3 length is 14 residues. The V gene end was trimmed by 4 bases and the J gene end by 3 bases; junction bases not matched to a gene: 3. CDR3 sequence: CASSSDRVTDTQYF. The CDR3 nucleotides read TGTGCCAGCAGCTCGGACAGGGTAACAGATACGCAGTATTTT.

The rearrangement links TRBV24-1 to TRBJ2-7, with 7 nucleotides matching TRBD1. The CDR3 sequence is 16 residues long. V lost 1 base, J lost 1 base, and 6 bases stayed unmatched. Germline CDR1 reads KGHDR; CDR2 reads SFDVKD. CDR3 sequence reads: CATSDFTGESSYEQYF. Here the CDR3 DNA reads TGTGCCACCAGTGATTTCACAGGGGAGTCTTCCTACGAGCAGTACTTC.

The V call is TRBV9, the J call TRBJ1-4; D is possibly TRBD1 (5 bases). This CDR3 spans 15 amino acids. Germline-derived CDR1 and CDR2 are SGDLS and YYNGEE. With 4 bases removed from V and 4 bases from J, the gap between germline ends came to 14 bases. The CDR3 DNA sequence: TGTGCCAGCAGCCCCGGGGGGGGGTATAATGAAAAACTGTTTTTT. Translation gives CASSPGGGYNEKLFF.

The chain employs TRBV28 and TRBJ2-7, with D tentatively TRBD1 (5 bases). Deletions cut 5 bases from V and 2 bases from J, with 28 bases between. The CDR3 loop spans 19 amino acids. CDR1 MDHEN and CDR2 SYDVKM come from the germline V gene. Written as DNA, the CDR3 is TGTGCCAGCAGTGCCTACCATCCGCTAGGGGTTAATACGACCTACGAGCAGTACTTC. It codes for CASSAYHPLGVNTTYEQYF.

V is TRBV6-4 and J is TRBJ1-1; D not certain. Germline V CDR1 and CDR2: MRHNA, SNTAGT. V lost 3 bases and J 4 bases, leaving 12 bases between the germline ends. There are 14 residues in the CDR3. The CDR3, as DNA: TGTGCCAGCAGTGAGGAGAGCGGCGGCACTGAAGCTTTCTTT. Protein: CASSEESGGTEAFF.

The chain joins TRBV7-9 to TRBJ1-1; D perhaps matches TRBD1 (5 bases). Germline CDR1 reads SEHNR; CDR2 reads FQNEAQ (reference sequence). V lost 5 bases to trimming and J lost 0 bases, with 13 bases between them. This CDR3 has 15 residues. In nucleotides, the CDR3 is TGTGCCAGCAGCCCCCCCGGACACGTGAACACTGAAGCTTTCTTT. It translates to CASSPPGHVNTEAFF.

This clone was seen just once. The CDR3 DNA follows: TGTGCCACCAGCAGAGCTCCGGGACAGGGGATTAATGAGCAGTTCTTC. As protein: CATSRAPGQGINEQFF. The chain carries TRBV15 and TRBJ2-1; 10 bases line up with TRBD1. This CDR3 comprises 16 residues. Germline loops: CDR1 LNHNV, CDR2 YYDKDF (reference sequence). V shed 1 base, J shed 7 bases, and the junction held 7 bases outside the gene matches.

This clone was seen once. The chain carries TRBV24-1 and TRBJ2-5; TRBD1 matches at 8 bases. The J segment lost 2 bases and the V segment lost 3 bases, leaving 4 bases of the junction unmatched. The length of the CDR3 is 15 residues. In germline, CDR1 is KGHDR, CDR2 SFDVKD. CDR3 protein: CATSDLNRGQETQYF. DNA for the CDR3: TGTGCCACCAGTGATCTCAACAGGGGGCAAGAGACCCAGTACTTC.

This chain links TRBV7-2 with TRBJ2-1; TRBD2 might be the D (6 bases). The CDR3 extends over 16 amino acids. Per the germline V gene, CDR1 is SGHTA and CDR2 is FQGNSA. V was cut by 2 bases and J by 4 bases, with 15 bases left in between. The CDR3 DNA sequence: TGTGCCAGCAGCTTACTTGTTAGTGGGGGGTACAATGAGCAGTTCTTC. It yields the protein CASSLLVSGGYNEQFF.

The CDR3 DNA follows: TGTGCCAGCAGCTTAGTGGGACAGGGCTACGAGCAGTACTTC. Its translation: CASSLVGQGYEQYF. The V gene is TRBV13, the J gene TRBJ2-7; 9 nucleotides align to TRBD1. V was pared by 1 base and J by 3 bases, with 1 base of the junction left unmatched. This CDR3 has 14 residues. Germline CDR1 PRHDT, CDR2 FYEKMQ (reference sequence).

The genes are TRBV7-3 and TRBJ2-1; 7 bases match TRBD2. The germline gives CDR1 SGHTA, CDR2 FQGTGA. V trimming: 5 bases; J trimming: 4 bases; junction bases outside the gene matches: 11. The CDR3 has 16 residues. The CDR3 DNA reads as TGTGCCAGCAGCATCGCCGGGACTACCTCATACAATGAGCAGTTCTTC. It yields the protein CASSIAGTTSYNEQFF.

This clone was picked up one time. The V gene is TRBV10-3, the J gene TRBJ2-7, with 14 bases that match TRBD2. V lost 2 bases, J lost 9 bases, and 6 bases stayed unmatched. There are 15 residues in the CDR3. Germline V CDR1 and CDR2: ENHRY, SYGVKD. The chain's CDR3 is CAISEDGTSGSRQYF. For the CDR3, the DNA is TGTGCCATCAGTGAGGATGGGACTAGCGGGAGTCGGCAGTACTTC.

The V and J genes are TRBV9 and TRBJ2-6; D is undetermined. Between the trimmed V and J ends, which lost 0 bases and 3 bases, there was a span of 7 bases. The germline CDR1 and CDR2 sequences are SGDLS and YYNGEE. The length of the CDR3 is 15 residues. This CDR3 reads CASSVGTLGANVLTF. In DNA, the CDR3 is TGTGCCAGCAGCGTAGGTACTCTTGGGGCCAACGTCCTGACTTTC.

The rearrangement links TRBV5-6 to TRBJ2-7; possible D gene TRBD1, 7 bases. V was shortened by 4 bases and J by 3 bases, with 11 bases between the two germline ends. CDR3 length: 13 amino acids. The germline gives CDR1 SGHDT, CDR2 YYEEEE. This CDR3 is CASSRGTDYEQYF. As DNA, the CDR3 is TGTGCCAGCAGCCGCGGGACAGACTACGAGCAGTACTTC.

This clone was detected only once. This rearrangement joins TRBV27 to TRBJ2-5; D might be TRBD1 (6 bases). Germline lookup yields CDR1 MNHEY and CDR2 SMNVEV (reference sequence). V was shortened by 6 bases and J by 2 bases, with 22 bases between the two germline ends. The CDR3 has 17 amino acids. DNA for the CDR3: TGTGCCAGCAGATTTCGGCGGCTGTCGGACAGTCAAGAGACCCAGTACTTC. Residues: CASRFRRLSDSQETQYF.

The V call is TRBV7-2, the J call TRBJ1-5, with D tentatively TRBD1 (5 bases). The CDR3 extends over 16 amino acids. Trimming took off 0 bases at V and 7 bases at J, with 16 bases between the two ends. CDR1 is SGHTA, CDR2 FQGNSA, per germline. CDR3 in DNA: TGTGCCAGCAGCTTAGCGGGGGGATGGGGCCTACAGCCCCAGCATTTT. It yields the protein CASSLAGGWGLQPQHF.

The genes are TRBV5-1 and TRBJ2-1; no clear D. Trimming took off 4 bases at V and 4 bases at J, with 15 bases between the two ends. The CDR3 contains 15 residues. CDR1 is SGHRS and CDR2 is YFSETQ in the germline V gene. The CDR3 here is CASSKALYPYNEQFF. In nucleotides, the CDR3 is TGCGCCAGCAGCAAAGCTCTCTACCCTTACAATGAGCAGTTCTTC.

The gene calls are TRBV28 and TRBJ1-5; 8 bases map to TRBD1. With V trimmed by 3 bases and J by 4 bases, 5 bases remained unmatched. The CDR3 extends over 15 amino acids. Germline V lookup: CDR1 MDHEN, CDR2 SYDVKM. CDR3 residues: CASSLMGQENQPQHF. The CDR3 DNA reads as TGTGCCAGCAGTTTGATGGGACAGGAAAATCAGCCCCAGCATTTT.

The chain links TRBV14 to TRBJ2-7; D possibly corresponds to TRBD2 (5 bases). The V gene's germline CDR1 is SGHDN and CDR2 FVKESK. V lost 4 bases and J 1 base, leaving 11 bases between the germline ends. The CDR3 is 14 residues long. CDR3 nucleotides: TGTGCCAGCAGCCGAGCGGCCCGATCCTACGAGCAGTACTTC. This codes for CASSRAARSYEQYF.

The CDR3 region has the DNA TGTGCCAGCAGTACTCAACAGGGCTTTGGTTCACCCCTCCACTTT. Translation: CASSTQQGFGSPLHF. V is TRBV2 and J is TRBJ1-6; D perhaps matches TRBD1 (6 bases). The CDR3 consists of 15 residues. V lost 5 bases to trimming and J lost 9 bases, with 17 bases between them. CDR1 is SNHLY, CDR2 FYNNEI, per germline.

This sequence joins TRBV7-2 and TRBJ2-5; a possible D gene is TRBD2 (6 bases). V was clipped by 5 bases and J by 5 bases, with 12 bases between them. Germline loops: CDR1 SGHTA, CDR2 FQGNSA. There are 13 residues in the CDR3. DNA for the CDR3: TGTGCCAGCAGCCCCACACGGGGGGAGACCCAGTACTTC. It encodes CASSPTRGETQYF.

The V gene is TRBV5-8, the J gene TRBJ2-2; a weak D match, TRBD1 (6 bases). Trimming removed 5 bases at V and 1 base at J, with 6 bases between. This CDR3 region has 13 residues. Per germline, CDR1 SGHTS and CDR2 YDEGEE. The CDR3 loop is CASRGQNTGELFF. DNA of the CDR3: TGTGCCAGCAGGGGACAGAACACCGGGGAGCTGTTTTTT.